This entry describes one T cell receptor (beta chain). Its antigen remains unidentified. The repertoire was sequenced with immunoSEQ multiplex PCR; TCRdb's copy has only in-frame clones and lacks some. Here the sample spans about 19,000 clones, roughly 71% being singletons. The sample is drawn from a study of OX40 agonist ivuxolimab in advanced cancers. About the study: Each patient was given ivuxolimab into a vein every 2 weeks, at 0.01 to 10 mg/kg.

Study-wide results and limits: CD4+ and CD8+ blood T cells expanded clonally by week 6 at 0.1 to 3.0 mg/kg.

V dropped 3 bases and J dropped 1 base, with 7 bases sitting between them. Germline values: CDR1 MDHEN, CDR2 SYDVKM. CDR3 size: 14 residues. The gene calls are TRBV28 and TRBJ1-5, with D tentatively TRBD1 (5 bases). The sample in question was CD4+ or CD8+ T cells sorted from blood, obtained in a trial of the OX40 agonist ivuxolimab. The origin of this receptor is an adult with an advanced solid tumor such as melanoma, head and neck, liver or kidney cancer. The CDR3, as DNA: TGTGCCAGCAGTTTCGCAGGGAGCAATCAGCCCCAGCATTTT. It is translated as CASSFAGSNQPQHF. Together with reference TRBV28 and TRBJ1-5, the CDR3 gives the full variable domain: DVKVTQSSRYLVKRTGEKVFLECVQDMDHENMFWYRQDPGLGLRLIYFSYDVKMKEKGDIPEGYSVSREKKERFSLILESASTNQTSMYLCASSFAGSNQPQHFGDGTRLSIL.